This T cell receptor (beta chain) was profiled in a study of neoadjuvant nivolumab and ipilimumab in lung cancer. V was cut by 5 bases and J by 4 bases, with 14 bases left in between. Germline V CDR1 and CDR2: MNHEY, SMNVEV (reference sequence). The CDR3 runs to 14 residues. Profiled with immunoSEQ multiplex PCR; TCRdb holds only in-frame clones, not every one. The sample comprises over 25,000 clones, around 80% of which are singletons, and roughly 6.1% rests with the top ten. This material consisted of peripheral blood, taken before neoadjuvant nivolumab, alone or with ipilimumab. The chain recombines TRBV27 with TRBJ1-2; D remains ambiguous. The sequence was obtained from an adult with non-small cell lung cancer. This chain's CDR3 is CASSPTRTGYGYTF. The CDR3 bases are TGTGCCAGCAGTCCCACCCGGACCGGCTATGGCTACACCTTC.